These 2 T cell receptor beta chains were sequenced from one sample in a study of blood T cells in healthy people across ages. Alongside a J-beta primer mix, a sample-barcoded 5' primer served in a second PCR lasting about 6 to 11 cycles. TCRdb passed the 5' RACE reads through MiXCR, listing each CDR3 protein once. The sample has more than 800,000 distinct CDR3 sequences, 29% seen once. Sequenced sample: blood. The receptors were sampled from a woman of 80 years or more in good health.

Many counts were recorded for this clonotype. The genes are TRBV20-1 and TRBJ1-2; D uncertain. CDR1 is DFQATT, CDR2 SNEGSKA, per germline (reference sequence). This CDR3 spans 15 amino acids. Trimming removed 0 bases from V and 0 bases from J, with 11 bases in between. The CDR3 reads CSARDLGGANYGYTF. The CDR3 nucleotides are TGCAGTGCTAGAGATTTAGGCGGCGCTAACTATGGCTACACCTTC.

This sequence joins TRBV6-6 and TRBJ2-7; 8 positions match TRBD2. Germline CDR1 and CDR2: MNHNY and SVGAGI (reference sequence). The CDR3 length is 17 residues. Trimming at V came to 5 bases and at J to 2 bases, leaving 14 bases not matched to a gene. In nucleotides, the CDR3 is TGTGCCAGCAGTCCTCGTGGGGTTAGCGGGGATGCCTACGAGCAGTACTTC. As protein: CASSPRGVSGDAYEQYF.